These 17 T cell receptor beta chains share one sample of origin, sequenced in a study of post-analysis software for immune sequencing data. Prepared TCR beta cDNA libraries contained unique molecular identifiers. TCRdb independently ran MiXCR on the PCR reads; one entry per CDR3 protein. The data show some 260,000 distinct CDR3 sequences, with less than 40% seen just once and less than 6% held by the top ten. The antigens for these receptors are not known. Overall study findings and caveats: Five TRBV segments were significantly more frequent in patients than in controls. TRBV5-6, TRBV5-1 and TRBV20-1 were among these segments.

Material: blood. The receptors derive from a girl aged 10 to 17 with multiple sclerosis.

Remarks on this clonotype: With a much larger clone just one base away, this may be a read error. V and J are TRBV14 and TRBJ2-5; possibly TRBD2 for D (6 bases). Germline CDR1 SGHDN, CDR2 FVKESK. This CDR3 spans 16 amino acids. V was trimmed by 3 bases and J by 7 bases, leaving 21 bases between them. CDR3 sequence reads: CASSHTEGTLRGTQYF. The CDR3 DNA reads TGTGCCAGCAGCCACACCGAGGGGACTTTACGCGGGACCCAGTACTTC.

The chain carries TRBV6-2 or TRBV6-3 and TRBJ2-5; TRBD1 might be the D (5 bases). Trimming removed 2 bases from V and 9 bases from J, with 16 bases in between. This CDR3 is built from 14 residues. Germline V CDR1 and CDR2: MNHEY, SVGEGT. CDR3 DNA: TGTGCCAGCAGTTACGGCAGGGCCGCTGAGGCCCAGTACTTC. It codes for CASSYGRAAEAQYF.

This clonotype was counted ten times or more. This chain connects TRBV2 to TRBJ2-3; D assignment may be TRBD1 or TRBD2 (6 bases each). The CDR3 length is 16 residues. V lost 4 bases to trimming and J lost 1 base, with 15 bases between them. Germline loops: CDR1 SNHLY, CDR2 FYNNEI. The CDR3 reads CASSAGTRGRTDTQYF. The CDR3 coding sequence is TGTGCCAGCAGTGCCGGCACCCGGGGGCGCACAGATACGCAGTATTTT.

Many counts were recorded for this clonotype. The V call is TRBV15, the J call TRBJ2-6, with 10 bases lining up with TRBD1. Unmatched junction bases numbered 5, after V lost 0 bases and J lost 0 bases. Germline lookup yields CDR1 LNHNV and CDR2 YYDKDF (reference sequence). CDR3 length: 19 residues. CDR3 sequence (DNA): TGTGCCACCAGCAGAGATTACGGGACAGGGGCCTCTGGGGCCAACGTCCTGACTTTC. Translation gives CATSRDYGTGASGANVLTF.

In this sample, this clonotype turned up a few times. The rearrangement joins TRBV5-1 to TRBJ2-3; TRBD2 matches 8 bases. Germline CDR1 is SGHRS and CDR2 is YFSETQ. V gave up 3 bases and J gave up 1 base; unmatched junction bases: 4. The CDR3 extends over 15 amino acids. Here the CDR3 DNA reads TGCGCCAGCAGCTATAGCGGGATGGGCACAGATACGCAGTATTTT. It translates to CASSYSGMGTDTQYF.

A single count supports this clonotype. This may be a read error: a much more frequent sequence differs by one nucleotide. This chain links TRBV24-1 with TRBJ2-1, with 7 bases that match TRBD2. The germline V gene encodes CDR1 KGHDR and CDR2 SFDVKD. The CDR3 contains 18 residues. CDR3 DNA sequence: TGTGCCACCAGTGATGTGGCTGGGCGGGAGAGCGCCTACAGTGAGCAGTTCTTC. This sequence encodes CATSDVAGRESAYSEQFF.

This clonotype has more than one count but fewer than ten. V is TRBV4-1 and J is TRBJ2-2; D might be TRBD2 (6 bases). Per the germline V gene, CDR1 is MGHRA and CDR2 is YSYEKL. This CDR3 has 18 amino acids. V was clipped by 4 bases and J by 5 bases, with 23 bases between them. The CDR3 sequence is CASSLSGGRVRGTGELFF. The CDR3 nucleotides read TGCGCCAGCAGCCTATCCGGTGGAAGGGTCCGGGGGACCGGGGAGCTGTTTTTT.

This clonotype was recorded at least ten times. The chain carries TRBV9 and TRBJ1-1; 9 bases are a match to TRBD1. The CDR3 covers 13 residues. With 4 bases clipped from V and 5 bases from J, the junction kept 3 bases outside the gene matches. In germline, CDR1 is SGDLS, CDR2 YYNGEE. CDR3 sequence reads: CASSPGTGTEAFF. Written as DNA, the CDR3 is TGTGCCAGCAGCCCAGGGACAGGGACTGAAGCTTTCTTT.

Concerning this clonotype itself: A much larger clone is a single base away; this may be a read error. The chain carries TRBV11-2 and TRBJ2-5; D possibly corresponds to TRBD1 (5 bases). This CDR3 has 16 amino acids. CDR1 and CDR2 (germline): SGHAT, FQNNGV. CDR3 protein: CAGRQPGLRVQETQYF. The DNA for the CDR3 is TGTGCCGGCAGACAACCAGGGCTCCGGGTCCAAGAGACCCAGTACTTC.

About this clonotype itself: A clone one base away is much larger, so this may be a read error. The chain combines TRBV29-1 with TRBJ2-1; D gene ambiguous. CDR3 length: 12 residues. The germline CDR1 and CDR2 sequences are SQVTM and ANQGSEA. V shed 7 bases and J shed 7 bases, with 14 bases lying between them. This CDR3 is CSASQGPNEQFF. The DNA of the CDR3 is TGCAGCGCTTCTCAAGGACCGAATGAGCAGTTCTTC.

A word on this clonotype: One base away lies a much larger clone, so this may be a sequencing read error. The chain has TRBV20-1 and TRBJ2-7, with no clear D. Germline CDR1 reads DFQATT; CDR2 reads SNEGSKA (reference sequence). The CDR3 contains 8 residues. The CDR3 DNA is TGCGGAAGGTACGAGCAGTACTTC. Amino acids: CGRYEQYF.

This clonotype came up many times. The chain links TRBV29-1 to TRBJ2-7; D is unclear. From germline, CDR1 is SQVTM and CDR2 ANQGSEA. Trimming removed 4 bases from V and 5 bases from J, with 18 bases in between. The CDR3 runs 14 residues. This CDR3 is CSVVIPGSGNEQYF. The CDR3 nucleotides read TGCAGCGTTGTTATCCCCGGGTCGGGCAACGAGCAGTACTTC.

This clonotype was observed a handful of times. This may be a read error, as it is one base from a much larger clone. The V gene is TRBV20-1, the J gene TRBJ1-5; D perhaps matches TRBD1 (5 bases). Per germline, CDR1 DFQATT and CDR2 SNEGSKA (reference sequence). The CDR3 contains 13 residues. V was trimmed by 5 bases and J by 0 bases, leaving 8 bases between them. CDR3 in DNA: TGCAGTGCTGGGACTGATAGCAATCAGCCCCAGCATTTT. Protein: CSAGTDSNQPQHF.

The chain links TRBV19 to TRBJ1-5, with 11 nucleotides matching TRBD1. The CDR3 is made up of 16 amino acids. The germline gives CDR1 LNHDA, CDR2 SQIVND (reference sequence). The ends lost 4 bases at V and 5 bases at J; junction bases unmatched: 7. CDR3 loop: CASSKTGTGGDQPQHF. The CDR3 region has the DNA TGTGCCAGTAGTAAGACCGGGACAGGGGGAGATCAGCCCCAGCATTTT. Drawing the rest from reference TRBV19 and TRBJ1-5, the complete variable domain is DGGITQSPKYLFRKEGQNVTLSCEQNLNHDAMYWYRQDPGQGLRLIYYSQIVNDFQKGDIAEGYSVSREKKESFPLTVTSAQKNPTAFYLCASSKTGTGGDQPQHFGDGTRLSIL.

The rearrangement uses TRBV5-1 and TRBJ1-6; TRBD1 agrees at 8 bases. V shed 3 bases, J shed 7 bases, and the junction held 3 bases outside the gene matches. CDR1 and CDR2 (germline): SGHRS, YFSETQ. This CDR3 spans 14 amino acids. The CDR3 DNA follows: TGCGCCAGCAGCTCGGACAGGGCAAATTCACCCCTCCACTTT. Its protein is CASSSDRANSPLHF.

The chain links TRBV7-8 to TRBJ2-7; a weak D match, TRBD1 (6 bases). The CDR3 is 14 residues long. V gave up 10 bases and J gave up 2 bases, with 18 bases separating them. Germline V gene sequence: CDR1 SGHVS, CDR2 FQNEAQ. CDR3 sequence: CATRLDTGPYEQYF. The CDR3 nucleotides read TGTGCCACCCGACTGGACACAGGGCCCTACGAGCAGTACTTC.

The V call is TRBV5-1, the J call TRBJ2-7, with D possibly TRBD1 on 6 matching bases. The DNA end is a closer match to TRBJ2-4, so the J assignment may be wrong. This CDR3 comprises 14 residues. The germline V gene has CDR1 SGHRS and CDR2 YFSETQ. The CDR3 nucleotides are TGCGCCAGCAGCCAGGGGACGGGCAAAAACATTCAGTACTTC. Its translation is CASSQGTGKNIQYF.